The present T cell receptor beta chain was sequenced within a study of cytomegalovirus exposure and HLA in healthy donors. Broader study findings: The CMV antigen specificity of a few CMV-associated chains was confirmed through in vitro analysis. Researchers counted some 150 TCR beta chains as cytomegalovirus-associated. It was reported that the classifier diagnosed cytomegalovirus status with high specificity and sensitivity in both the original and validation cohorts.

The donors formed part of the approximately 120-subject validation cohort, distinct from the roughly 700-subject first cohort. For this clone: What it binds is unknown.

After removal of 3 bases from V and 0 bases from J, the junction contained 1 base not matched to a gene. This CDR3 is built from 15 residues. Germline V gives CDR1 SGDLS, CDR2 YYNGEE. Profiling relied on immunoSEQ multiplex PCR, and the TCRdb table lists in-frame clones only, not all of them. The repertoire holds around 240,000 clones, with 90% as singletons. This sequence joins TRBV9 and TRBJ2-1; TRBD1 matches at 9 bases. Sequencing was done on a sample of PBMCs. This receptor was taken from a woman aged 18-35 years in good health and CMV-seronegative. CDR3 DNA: TGTGCCAGCAGCGGGACAGGGGACTCCTACAATGAGCAGTTCTTC. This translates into CASSGTGDSYNEQFF. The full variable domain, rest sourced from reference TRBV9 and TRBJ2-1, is DSGVTQTPKHLITATGQRVTLRCSPRSGDLSVYWYQQSLDQGLQFLIQYYNGEERAKGNILERFSAQQFPDLHSELNLSSLELGDSALYFCASSGTGDSYNEQFFGPGTRLTVL.